Described below is a single T cell receptor (beta chain) sequence and its context. Its antigen remains unknown. These data come from a study of T cell responses to AZD1222 COVID-19 vaccine. Clones were read by immunoSEQ multiplex PCR, and TCRdb kept only the in-frame ones, dropping some. The sample lists 25,000 to 30,000 clones, more than 70% occurring once. Trimming shortened V by 3 bases and J by 13 bases, and 12 bases separated the two germline ends. The CDR3 totals 11 residues. Germline lookup yields CDR1 SEHNR and CDR2 FQNEAQ (reference sequence). Study-wide findings and caveats: Donors in the cohort were predominantly white British and more often female, and clonal diversity was possibly underestimated. The span of vaccine-associated CD4 TCRs extended across spike, with dominance at 160-218 and 743-854. Two AZD1222 doses significantly raised spike-specific TCR breadth and depth over controls.

Material: peripheral blood, obtained on day 0 of AZD1222 vaccination. The clonotype comes from an adult in good health. The V call is TRBV7-9, the J call TRBJ1-1; D is uncertain. The CDR3 sequence: CASSLAKVVFF. The CDR3 nucleotides read TGTGCCAGCAGCTTGGCGAAGGTTGTTTTCTTT.